The clone carrying this T cell receptor beta chain was detected ten times or more. MiXCR was run by TCRdb on the RACE reads, yielding one entry per CDR3 protein. This table holds around 380,000 distinct CDR3 sequences, around 5% found once. The data were obtained in a study of human T cells and chemical hapten exposure. Across the whole study: Epicutaneous patch tests delivered 0.01% DPC to the upper back, with evaluation at 6 days.

Looked up from germline, CDR1 is GTSNPN and CDR2 is SVGIG (reference sequence). Trimming removed 1 base from V and 5 bases from J; junction bases left unmatched: 4. This CDR3 is 14 amino acids long. The time point denotes: patch test 1, 2 weeks after DPC sensitization. Documented treatment: therapeutic diphenylcyclopropenone sensitization with weekly scalp DPC. The receptor's source is a woman between 50 and 59 years old with alopecia areata. Some clones in this sample may be carry-over from other donors' samples. J is TRBJ1-4 and V is TRBV30; 7 bases line up with TRBD1. This specimen was whole blood, taken in connection with sensitization to the hapten diphenylcyclopropenone (DPC). CDR3 sequence: CAWSDGQENEKLFF. The CDR3, as DNA: TGTGCCTGGAGTGACGGACAGGAGAATGAAAAACTGTTTTTT.